A selection of T cell receptor beta chains follows, all from one sample in a study of T-cell reconstitution after alpha-beta-depleted transplantation in children. TCRdb recomputed calls from the PCR reads with MiXCR, one row per CDR3 protein. The sample holds around 360,000 distinct CDR3 sequences; 10% are singletons and the top ten take 2% to 2.5%. The sequenced sample was PBMCs from the stem cell graft donor, obtained from the stem cell graft. The receptors were gathered from a human donor who donated a stem cell graft to a child with acute lymphoblastic leukemia. The CDR3 runs from the conserved cysteine through the conserved F or W. The D gene is left open where the match is weak. Expanded clones are given a class, and other clones once, few, many or no size at all.

clone size,D gene,V gene,J gene,CDR3 DNA,CDR3 protein
few,TRBD2,TRBV12-5,TRBJ2-1,TGTGCTAGTGGTTTGGTACAAGTGGGAGGGCGGGATGAGCAGTTCTTC,CASGLVQVGGRDEQFF
few,TRBD2,TRBV9,TRBJ2-1,TGTGCCAGCAGCGACGGGACTAACGAGCTTGGGCATGAGCAGTTCTTC,CASSDGTNELGHEQFF
few,TRBD2,TRBV12-3/TRBV12-4,TRBJ2-7,TGTGCCAGCAGACTAGCGGGAGCTGGTGAGCAGTACTTC,CASRLAGAGEQYF
few,TRBD2,TRBV4-3,TRBJ2-3,TGCGCCAGCAGCCAATCCTTTAGCGGGGTGAGCACAGATACGCAGTATTTT,CASSQSFSGVSTDTQYF
NA,TRBD2,TRBV6-1,TRBJ2-1,TGTGCCTCCCGACCCCAGCGGGAGTCCTATGAGCAGTTCTTC,CASRPQRESYEQFF
few,NA,TRBV14,TRBJ2-1,TGTGCCAGCAGATCCACCAGGAGCTCCTACAATGAGCAGTTCTTC,CASRSTRSSYNEQFF
few,TRBD2,TRBV6-2/TRBV6-3,TRBJ2-5,TGTGCCAGCAGCACGGTAGGCGGGAGGGCCGCAGAGACCCAGTACTTC,CASSTVGGRAAETQYF
NA,NA,TRBV5-1,TRBJ2-3,TGCGCCAGCAGCTACAGTTTCGGAGGGCTGGATACGCAGTATTTT,CASSYSFGGLDTQYF
NA,NA,TRBV7-3,TRBJ2-3,TGTGCCAGCAGCTTATCTGCGAGGGGCACAGATACGCAGTATTTT,CASSLSARGTDTQYF
NA,NA,TRBV11-2,TRBJ1-6,TGTGCCAGCAGCAGGGGACGGAGAAATTCACCCCTCCACTTT,CASSRGRRNSPLHF
NA,NA,TRBV21-1,TRBJ2-4,TGTGCCAGCAGCAAAGTTGGCGGCGATATGGCCAAAAACATTCAGTACTTC,CASSKVGGDMAKNIQYF
NA,NA,TRBV20-1,TRBJ1-2,TGCTGCGGTGGGGGTCACTATGGCTACACCTTC,CCGGGHYGYTF
few,TRBD2,TRBV20-1,TRBJ2-1,TGCAGTGCTAGAGATCACCGCGGGGGATCCTACAATGAGCAGTTCTTC,CSARDHRGGSYNEQFF
NA,TRBD2,TRBV7-9,TRBJ2-3,TGTGCCAGCAGCACCGGGACTAGCTGGGGCACAGATACGCAGTATTTT,CASSTGTSWGTDTQYF
few,TRBD2,TRBV15,TRBJ2-3,TGTGCCACCAGCCGCCTGACTAGCGGGAGACCCGCAGATACGCAGTATTTT,CATSRLTSGRPADTQYF
few,NA,TRBV4-2,TRBJ1-1,TGTGCCAGCAGCCAAAATCCTCAGGGTGACACTGAAGCTTTCTTT,CASSQNPQGDTEAFF
NA,TRBD2,TRBV29-1,TRBJ2-3,TGCAGCCTGAGACTAGCGGCTAACACAGATACGCAGTATTTT,CSLRLAANTDTQYF